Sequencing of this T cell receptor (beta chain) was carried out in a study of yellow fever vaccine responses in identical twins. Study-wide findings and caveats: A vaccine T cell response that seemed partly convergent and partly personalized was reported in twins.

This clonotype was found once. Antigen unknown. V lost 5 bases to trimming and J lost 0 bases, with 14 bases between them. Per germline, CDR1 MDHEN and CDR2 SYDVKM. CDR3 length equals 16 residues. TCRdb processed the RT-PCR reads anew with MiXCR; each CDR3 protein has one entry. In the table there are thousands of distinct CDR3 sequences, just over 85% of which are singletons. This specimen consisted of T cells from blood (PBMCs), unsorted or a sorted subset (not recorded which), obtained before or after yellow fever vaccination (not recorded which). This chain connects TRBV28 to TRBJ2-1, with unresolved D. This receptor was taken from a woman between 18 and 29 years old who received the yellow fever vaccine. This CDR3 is CASSSPDKSSYNEQFF. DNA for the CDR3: TGTGCCAGCAGTAGCCCAGATAAGAGCTCCTACAATGAGCAGTTCTTC.